Shown below are 4 T cell receptor beta chains from a single sample sequenced in a study of post-analysis software for immune sequencing data. Study conclusions and caveats: Controls showed lower frequencies than patients for roughly 5 TRBV segments, and TRBV5-6, TRBV5-1 and TRBV20-1 were among these.

These receptors are not linked to any known antigen. TCR beta cDNA libraries included unique molecular identifiers. A single record per CDR3 protein comes from TCRdb applying MiXCR to the PCR reads. This table has about 770,000 distinct CDR3 sequences, about 43% appearing once. The specimen was blood. These receptors all stem from a girl aged 10-17 years with multiple sclerosis.

This chain connects TRBV11-2 to TRBJ2-5; D remains unclear. This CDR3 is 14 amino acids long. The germline gives CDR1 SGHAT, CDR2 FQNNGV. The V end was cut by 1 base, the J end by 11 bases, with 17 bases between. The CDR3 DNA follows: TGTGCCAGCAGCTTAGTAGTTGGGCCCTCTGAGCAGTACTTC. Translating it yields CASSLVVGPSEQYF. Complete variable domain (other parts from reference TRBV11-2 and TRBJ2-5): EAGVAQSPRYKIIEKRQSVAFWCNPISGHATLYWYQQILGQGPKLLIQFQNNGVVDDSQLPKDRFSAERLKGVDSTLKIQPAKLEDSAVYLCASSLVVGPSEQYFGPGTRLLVL.

The chain uses TRBV6-2 or TRBV6-3 and TRBJ1-1; D gene uncertain. There are 15 residues in the CDR3. Trimming removed 2 bases from V and 0 bases from J, with 10 bases in between. Germline V gene lookup returns CDR1 MNHEY and CDR2 SVGEGT. The CDR3 protein is CASSYANPMNTEAFF. The CDR3 DNA reads TGTGCCAGCAGTTACGCCAATCCGATGAACACTGAAGCTTTCTTT.

A few counts support this clonotype. The CDR3 DNA follows: TGTGCCAGCAGCCAAGGCGCTAGACAGGAGACCCAGTACTTC. Residues: CASSQGARQETQYF. This chain links TRBV3-1 with TRBJ2-5; the D gene is possibly TRBD1 (5 bases). Trimming left V 1 base short and J 5 bases short, with 11 bases between. Germline V lookup: CDR1 LGHDT, CDR2 YNNKEL (reference sequence). The CDR3 contains 14 residues.

This clonotype was counted only a few times. V is TRBV12-3 or TRBV12-4 and J is TRBJ2-7, with D tentatively TRBD1 (6 bases). This CDR3 is 14 amino acids long. V shed 6 bases and J shed 6 bases, with 18 bases lying between them. CDR3 coding DNA: TGTGCCAGCAGGTCTACAGGGATTGGAAGCGAGCAGTACTTC. Translated: CASRSTGIGSEQYF.